This T cell receptor beta chain was recovered during a study of blood T cells in healthy people across ages. There are many counts of this clonotype. A second PCR, run for roughly 7 to 12 cycles, used a sample-barcoded 5' primer plus a J-beta primer mix. One entry per CDR3 protein, called by TCRdb with MiXCR from the 5' RACE reads. The sample contains around 1.5 million distinct CDR3 sequences, approximately 59% of which appear only once. Deletions cut 2 bases from V and 6 bases from J, with 2 bases between. CDR1 is MDHEN, CDR2 SYDVKM, per germline. The CDR3 has 11 amino acids. The clonotype was recovered from a man aged 18 to 29 in good health. V is TRBV28 and J is TRBJ1-5; D is unresolved. The sequencing input was blood. The DNA for the CDR3 is TGTGCCAGCAGTTTAAGTCAGCCCCAGCATTTT. It yields the protein CASSLSQPQHF. Based on the CDR3 plus reference TRBV28 and TRBJ1-5, the full variable domain is DVKVTQSSRYLVKRTGEKVFLECVQDMDHENMFWYRQDPGLGLRLIYFSYDVKMKEKGDIPEGYSVSREKKERFSLILESASTNQTSMYLCASSLSQPQHFGDGTRLSIL.